The 31 T cell receptor beta chains in this list originate from one sample, sequenced in a study of regulatory T cells in long-lasting Graves disease. Time point: persistent/refractory GD, antithyroid drugs over 5 years with positive TRAb. PBMCs provided the RNA from which the TCR library was made. Construction of the TCR beta libraries employed iRepertoire HTBI primers in conjunction with Arm-PCR of CDR3 regions. From the multiplex PCR reads, TCRdb called clonotypes with MiXCR, one entry per CDR3 protein. The sample includes roughly 450,000 distinct CDR3 sequences, about a quarter seen only once; the top ten take approximately 28%. Sequenced here: peripheral blood mononuclear cells (PBMCs), sampled when the disease was refractory, from a patient treated with antithyroid drugs. The receptors originated from a female donor with Graves disease.

The genes are TRBV7-2 and TRBJ2-3, with 9 bases matching TRBD2. This CDR3 spans 16 amino acids. V shed 2 bases and J 6 bases; nucleotides not matched to a gene: 9. CDR1 and CDR2 from the germline V gene are SGHTA and FQGNSA. The DNA for the CDR3 is TGTGCCAGCAGCTTACTGGCGGGAGGGCCCAGGGATACGCAGTATTTT. Translation gives CASSLLAGGPRDTQYF. Looking up the rest from reference TRBV7-2 and TRBJ2-3 gives the full variable domain: GAGVSQSPSNKVTEKGKDVELRCDPISGHTALYWYRQSLGQGLEFLIYFQGNSAPDKSGLPSDRFSAERTGGSVSTLTIQRTQQEDSAVYLCASSLLAGGPRDTQYFGPGTRLTVL.

The rearrangement uses TRBV15 and TRBJ1-3, with D perhaps matching TRBD1 (6 bases). Germline CDR1 LNHNV, CDR2 YYDKDF (reference sequence). This CDR3 has 17 amino acids. V was clipped by 0 bases and J by 1 base, with 13 bases between them. CDR3 sequence: CATSRDFGGGSGNTIYF. The DNA of the CDR3 is TGTGCCACCAGCAGAGATTTCGGGGGCGGATCTGGAAACACCATATATTTT.

This clonotype was counted at least ten times. The V call is TRBV2, the J call TRBJ1-2; D ambiguous. This CDR3 contains 13 residues. The V end was cut by 7 bases, the J end by 0 bases, with 9 bases between. Germline V lookup: CDR1 SNHLY, CDR2 FYNNEI. The CDR3 DNA reads TGTGCCAGCATTACCTCACCTAACTATGGCTACACCTTC. It specifies CASITSPNYGYTF.

This clonotype has a count of ten or more. The chain joins TRBV2 to TRBJ2-7, with 7 bases lining up with TRBD1. With V trimmed by 6 bases and J by 3 bases, 11 bases remained unmatched. Germline lookup yields CDR1 SNHLY and CDR2 FYNNEI. This CDR3 has 15 amino acids. CDR3 residues: CASRENRGDHYEQYF. The CDR3, as DNA: TGTGCCAGCAGGGAAAACAGGGGTGACCACTACGAGCAGTACTTC.

This clonotype turned up a few times. V gene TRBV5-6 combines with J gene TRBJ1-5; 7 bases match TRBD1. V lost 7 bases, J lost 4 bases, and 8 bases stayed unmatched. CDR1 is SGHDT, CDR2 YYEEEE, per germline. This CDR3 has 14 amino acids. The CDR3 bases are TGTGCCAGCCCGAACGGGACAGTTAATCAGCCCCAGCATTTT. This codes for CASPNGTVNQPQHF.

The gene calls are TRBV29-1 and TRBJ2-2; a weak D match, TRBD1 (5 bases). In germline, CDR1 is SQVTM, CDR2 ANQGSEA. Trimming shortened V by 5 bases and J by 8 bases, and 18 bases separated the two germline ends. The CDR3 covers 14 residues. In DNA form, the CDR3 reads TGCAGCGTTAGGGGTCGTAACGACCTGGGGGAGCTGTTTTTT. The encoded protein is CSVRGRNDLGELFF.

At least ten counts were recorded for this clonotype. The V call is TRBV6-5, the J call TRBJ2-6, with TRBD1 matching over 8 bases. Germline CDR1 is MNHEY and CDR2 is SVGAGI. The CDR3 sequence is 18 residues long. V shed 2 bases, J shed 1 base, and the junction held 7 bases outside the gene matches. DNA of the CDR3: TGTGCCAGCAGTTACGAGGCAGGGGGCGCTTCTGGGGCCAACGTCCTGACTTTC. Amino acid sequence: CASSYEAGGASGANVLTF.

In this sample, this clonotype turned up many times. The rearrangement uses TRBV6-1 and TRBJ2-5, with D unclear. CDR1 is MNHNS and CDR2 is SASEGT in the germline V gene. The length of the CDR3 is 15 residues. Between the trimmed V and J ends, which lost 5 bases and 2 bases, there was a span of 15 bases. The CDR3 coding sequence is TGTGCCAGCAGTCCGGGTCCGGGCCCGCAAGAGACCCAGTACTTC. It translates to CASSPGPGPQETQYF.

The chain uses TRBV20-1 and TRBJ1-4, with 8 bases fitting TRBD1. CDR3 length: 13 residues. The germline CDR1 and CDR2 sequences are DFQATT and SNEGSKA (reference sequence). J lost 7 bases, V lost 6 bases, and 7 bases had no gene match. For the CDR3, the DNA is TGCAGTGCCCCCAGGGGGCAGGGTGAAAAACTGTTTTTT. It is translated as CSAPRGQGEKLFF.

V is TRBV5-1 and J is TRBJ1-1; TRBD1 matches at 7 bases. V shed 1 base, J shed 5 bases, and the junction held 5 bases outside the gene matches. This CDR3 is 14 amino acids long. Germline V gene lookup returns CDR1 SGHRS and CDR2 YFSETQ. The CDR3: CASSLKGGITEAFF. In nucleotides, the CDR3 is TGCGCCAGCAGCTTGAAAGGGGGCATTACTGAAGCTTTCTTT.

This clonotype was detected a few times. The chain joins TRBV13 to TRBJ2-3; D not resolved. Trimming removed 1 base at V and 4 bases at J, with 12 bases between. The CDR3 length is 15 residues. Germline V gene sequence: CDR1 PRHDT, CDR2 FYEKMQ (reference sequence). The DNA of the CDR3 is TGTGCCAGCAGCTTAGTGGTAGAGTCTGCAGATACGCAGTATTTT. It is translated as CASSLVVESADTQYF.

About this clonotype itself: This likely comes from a read error, as the CDR3 has no conserved phenylalanine or tryptophan at its end. The chain recombines TRBV6-1 with TRBJ2-7; perhaps TRBD2 as D (6 bases). CDR1 and CDR2 from the germline V gene are MNHNS and SASEGT. The CDR3 spans 17 residues. With 2 bases removed from V and 5 bases from J, the gap between germline ends came to 22 bases. The CDR3 sequence is CASSELVGGRAFDEQYS. In DNA, the CDR3 is TGTGCCAGCAGTGAATTAGTGGGAGGAAGAGCTTTCGACGAGCAGTACTCC.

This clonotype appeared many times. This chain uses TRBV2 with TRBJ1-2; TRBD1 might be the D (5 bases). V shed 3 bases and J shed 3 bases, with 14 bases lying between them. This CDR3 spans 15 amino acids. The V gene's germline CDR1 is SNHLY and CDR2 FYNNEI. The CDR3 bases are TGTGCCAGCAGTGAGACCGGGACCGCGTACTATGGCTACACCTTC. This gives the protein CASSETGTAYYGYTF.

This clonotype was counted between two and nine times. The chain combines TRBV12-3 or TRBV12-4 with TRBJ1-5, with D maybe TRBD1 (6 bases). This CDR3 is built from 14 residues. V gave up 5 bases and J gave up 3 bases, with 11 bases separating them. The CDR3 DNA reads TGTGCCAGCAGTCACGACAGGAACAATCAGCCCCAGCATTTT. Its protein is CASSHDRNNQPQHF.

The J gene is TRBJ2-5, the V gene TRBV4-2; D gene ambiguous. Trimming stripped 1 base from V and 4 bases from J, with 16 bases between. The CDR3 covers 16 residues. Germline CDR1 LGHNA, CDR2 YNFKEQ. Here the CDR3 reads CASSQGEMALGETQYF. DNA of the CDR3: TGTGCCAGCAGCCAAGGGGAAATGGCCCTGGGAGAGACCCAGTACTTC.

This clonotype was counted at least ten times. The gene calls are TRBV28 and TRBJ1-2; the D gene is possibly TRBD1 (6 bases). Per the germline V gene, CDR1 is MDHEN and CDR2 is SYDVKM. V lost 8 bases and J 6 bases, leaving 19 bases between the germline ends. CDR3 length: 14 amino acids. CDR3 residues: CASLHGTLPNGYTF. The CDR3 coding sequence is TGTGCCAGCTTGCACGGGACATTACCCAATGGCTACACCTTC.

As DNA, the CDR3 is TGTGCCATCAGTGAGAGGGACAGGGGAAATCAGCCCCAGCATTTT. Amino acids: CAISERDRGNQPQHF. This chain uses TRBV10-3 with TRBJ1-5; 10 bases align to TRBD1. V trimming: 2 bases; J trimming: 4 bases; junction bases outside the gene matches: 2. Per the germline V gene, CDR1 is ENHRY and CDR2 is SYGVKD. This CDR3 contains 15 residues.

About this clonotype itself: Mismatch with germline at one junction end may stem from a read error. CDR3 residues: CASSRLAGVKTIQYF. The CDR3 nucleotides read TGCGCCAGCAGCCGGCTAGCGGGGGTCAAAACCATTCAGTACTTC. This chain joins TRBV5-1 and TRBJ2-4; 10 bases fit TRBD2. Germline assignment: CDR1 SGHRS and CDR2 YFSETQ. The CDR3 spans 15 residues. The variable domain in full, completed from reference TRBV5-1 and TRBJ2-4, reads KAGVTQTPRYLIKTRGQQVTLSCSPISGHRSVSWYQQTPGQGLQFLFEYFSETQRNKGNFPGRFSGRQFSNSRSEMNVSTLELGDSALYLCASSRLAGVKTIQYFGAGTRLSVL.

The genes are TRBV19 and TRBJ2-3; 10 positions agree with TRBD2. The CDR3 consists of 13 residues. Germline CDR1 LNHDA, CDR2 SQIVND (reference sequence). Trimming at V came to 8 bases and at J to 4 bases, leaving 3 bases not matched to a gene. The CDR3 region has the DNA TGTGCCAGTGGGCTAGCGGGAGCAGATACGCAGTATTTT. It translates to CASGLAGADTQYF.

V gene TRBV28 combines with J gene TRBJ2-7; 7 bases line up with TRBD1. The V gene end was trimmed by 2 bases and the J gene end by 4 bases; junction bases not matched to a gene: 2. The CDR3 totals 13 residues. CDR1 MDHEN and CDR2 SYDVKM come from the germline V gene. CDR3 region: CASSLLGQYEQYF. The CDR3 DNA reads as TGTGCCAGCAGTTTACTGGGACAGTACGAGCAGTACTTC.

The V and J genes are TRBV29-1 and TRBJ2-3; D is uncertain. V was trimmed by 7 bases and J by 0 bases, leaving 14 bases between them. In germline, CDR1 is SQVTM, CDR2 ANQGSEA. The CDR3 totals 14 residues. The CDR3 DNA is TGCAGCGCCGACCCGGGCGTAAGCACAGATACGCAGTATTTT. Its protein product is CSADPGVSTDTQYF.

The rearrangement uses TRBV20-1 and TRBJ1-1; no reliable D call. The germline gives CDR1 DFQATT, CDR2 SNEGSKA (reference sequence). The CDR3 runs to 15 residues. V was shortened by 3 bases and J by 1 base, with 15 bases between the two germline ends. The CDR3 nucleotides read TGCAGTGCTAGTAAAACAGTGGTAAGGAACACTGAAGCTTTCTTT. Protein sequence: CSASKTVVRNTEAFF.

Ten or more counts support this clonotype. V usage is TRBV12-3 or TRBV12-4 and J usage is TRBJ2-7, with D possibly called TRBD1 or TRBD2 (6 bases each). V was cut by 5 bases and J by 2 bases, with 13 bases left in between. CDR3 length: 14 residues. The CDR3 reads CASSPGDTTYEQYF. In nucleotides, the CDR3 is TGTGCCAGCAGTCCGGGGGACACCACCTACGAGCAGTACTTC.

Ten or more counts support this clonotype. The V call is TRBV6-5, the J call TRBJ1-4, with a possible D match to TRBD1 (6 bases). Trimming left V 3 bases short and J 11 bases short, with 19 bases between. The CDR3 contains 15 residues. The V gene's germline CDR1 is MNHEY and CDR2 SVGAGI. Here the CDR3 reads CASSYRTGANGKLFF. In DNA form, the CDR3 reads TGTGCCAGCAGTTATAGGACGGGGGCAAATGGGAAACTGTTTTTT.

This clonotype has ten or more counts. The CDR3 spells CASSYYGTGRETQYF. The CDR3 bases are TGTGCCAGCAGTTACTATGGGACAGGGAGAGAGACCCAGTACTTC. The rearrangement links TRBV6-5 to TRBJ2-5; TRBD1 agrees at 9 bases. The J segment lost 4 bases and the V segment lost 1 base, leaving 4 bases of the junction unmatched. The V gene's germline CDR1 is MNHEY and CDR2 SVGAGI. The CDR3 covers 15 residues.

This clonotype was detected only a few times. The CDR3 DNA reads as TGTGCCACAGTAGGGGGGGCTATCTCCTACGAGCAGTACTTC. It specifies CATVGGAISYEQYF. The chain couples TRBV6-1 to TRBJ2-7, with a weak D call TRBD2 (7 bases). The germline V gene encodes CDR1 MNHNS and CDR2 SASEGT. The CDR3 totals 14 residues. Trimming left V 10 bases short and J 0 bases short, with 16 bases between.

J is TRBJ2-1 and V is TRBV6-1, with D possibly being TRBD2 (7 bases). CDR3 length equals 16 residues. Trimming pared 7 bases from V and 0 bases from J, leaving 16 bases between. Germline V lookup: CDR1 MNHNS, CDR2 SASEGT. In DNA form, the CDR3 reads TGTGCCAGCATCCCTGGGGGCGGGAGCTCCTACAATGAGCAGTTCTTC. It encodes CASIPGGGSSYNEQFF.

This clonotype appeared many times. V and J are TRBV28 and TRBJ2-7; D gene unclear. Trimming took 6 bases from V and 3 from J, leaving 9 bases between them. The CDR3 has 12 amino acids. CDR1 is MDHEN and CDR2 is SYDVKM in the germline V gene. CDR3 protein: CASRDPLYEQYF. The CDR3 coding sequence is TGTGCCAGCAGGGACCCACTCTACGAGCAGTACTTC.

The chain joins TRBV7-2 to TRBJ2-2; 8 bases are a match to TRBD2. Per the germline V gene, CDR1 is SGHTA and CDR2 is FQGNSA. V dropped 5 bases and J dropped 5; count of bases not matched to a gene: 7. The CDR3 has 15 residues. The CDR3 coding sequence is TGTGCCAGCAGCCCACGGGGACTAGTGACCGGGGAGCTGTTTTTT. It translates to CASSPRGLVTGELFF.

Worth noting for this clonotype: This clone may be a read error of a much larger clone one base away. The DNA for the CDR3 is TGTGCCAGCAGAGGGACAGGGGTTAACTACGAGCAGCACTTC. Protein product: CASRGTGVNYEQHF. V usage is TRBV28 and J usage is TRBJ2-7; 10 nucleotides match TRBD1. CDR3 length: 14 amino acids. CDR1 MDHEN and CDR2 SYDVKM come from the germline V gene.

This clonotype was found many times. The chain uses TRBV7-2 and TRBJ1-2, with D possibly matching TRBD1 (5 bases). V gave up 4 bases and J gave up 3 bases, with 12 bases separating them. CDR3 length: 14 amino acids. Germline V gene sequence: CDR1 SGHTA, CDR2 FQGNSA. In DNA, the CDR3 is TGTGCCAGCAGCTCTAAAGGGGACCACTATGGCTACACCTTC. It encodes CASSSKGDHYGYTF.